One and the same sample provided the 2 T cell receptor beta chains below, sequenced in a study of T cells after yellow fever vaccination. TCRdb re-derived calls from the 5' RACE reads in MiXCR, one entry per CDR3 protein. Here the sample spans about 580,000 distinct CDR3 sequences, roughly 17% being singletons. The sequencing here drew on PBMCs, taken around 5 days after the first yellow fever vaccination. These TCRs come from a young man who received the YFV17D yellow fever vaccine.

This clonotype was counted ten times or more. The chain recombines TRBV4-1 with TRBJ2-7; D not resolved. This CDR3 comprises 13 residues. V was clipped by 3 bases and J by 4 bases, with 10 bases between them. The germline gives CDR1 MGHRA, CDR2 YSYEKL. The CDR3 DNA is TGCGCCAGCAGCCAGCCCAGTTCGTACGAGCAGTACTTC. Its translation is CASSQPSSYEQYF.

This chain joins TRBV9 and TRBJ2-1; D gene ambiguous. Germline V gives CDR1 SGDLS, CDR2 YYNGEE. The ends were cut back, 0 bases at V and 4 bases at J, with 11 bases in the middle. This CDR3 is 15 amino acids long. The CDR3 DNA follows: TGTGCCAGCAGCGTAGGGACCCCCGGGTACAATGAGCAGTTCTTC. Its translation: CASSVGTPGYNEQFF.